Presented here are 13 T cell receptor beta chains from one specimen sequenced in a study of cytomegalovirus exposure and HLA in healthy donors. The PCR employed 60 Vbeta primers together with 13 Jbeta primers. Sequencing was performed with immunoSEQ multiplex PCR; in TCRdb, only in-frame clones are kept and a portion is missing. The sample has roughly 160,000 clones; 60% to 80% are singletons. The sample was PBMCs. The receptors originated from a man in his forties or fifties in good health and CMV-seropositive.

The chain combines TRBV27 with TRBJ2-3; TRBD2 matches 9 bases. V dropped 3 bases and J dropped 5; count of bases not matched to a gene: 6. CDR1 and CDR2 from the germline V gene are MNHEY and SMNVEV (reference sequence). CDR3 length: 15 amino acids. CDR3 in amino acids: CASSFLAGPEDTQYF. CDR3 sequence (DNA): TGTGCCAGCAGTTTCCTAGCGGGACCCGAAGATACGCAGTATTTT.

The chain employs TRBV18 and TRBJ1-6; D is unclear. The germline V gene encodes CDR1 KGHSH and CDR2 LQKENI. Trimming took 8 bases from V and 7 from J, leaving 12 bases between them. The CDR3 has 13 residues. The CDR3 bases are TGTGCCAGCCACAGCATGGTCAATTCACCCCTCCACTTT. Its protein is CASHSMVNSPLHF.

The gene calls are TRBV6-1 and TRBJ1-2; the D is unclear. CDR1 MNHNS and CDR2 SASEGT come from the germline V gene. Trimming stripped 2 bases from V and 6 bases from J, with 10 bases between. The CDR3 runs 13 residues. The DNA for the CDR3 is TGTGCCAGCAGTGAACAAGGAGCTAATGGCTACACCTTC. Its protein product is CASSEQGANGYTF.

CDR3 nucleotides: TGTGCCAGCAGTTTAACCTCCGGGACAGGGGGCTCCTACGAGCAGTACTTC. Protein product: CASSLTSGTGGSYEQYF. The J gene is TRBJ2-5, the V gene TRBV27; 11 bases agree with TRBD1. The closer fit of TRBJ2-7 to the DNA end suggests the J call may be wrong. The germline CDR1 and CDR2 sequences are MNHEY and SMNVEV (reference sequence). The CDR3 is 17 amino acids.

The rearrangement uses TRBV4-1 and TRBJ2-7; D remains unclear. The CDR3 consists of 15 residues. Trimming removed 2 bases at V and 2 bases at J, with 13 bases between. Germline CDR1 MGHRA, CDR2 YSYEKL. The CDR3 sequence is CASSQRDTAAYEQYF. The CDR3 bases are TGCGCCAGCAGCCAAAGAGACACAGCTGCCTACGAGCAGTACTTC.

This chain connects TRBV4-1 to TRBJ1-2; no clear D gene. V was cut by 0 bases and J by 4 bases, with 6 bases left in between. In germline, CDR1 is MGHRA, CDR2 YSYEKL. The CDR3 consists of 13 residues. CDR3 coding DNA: TGCGCCAGCAGCCAAGAACAACCCTATGGCTACACCTTC. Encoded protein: CASSQEQPYGYTF.

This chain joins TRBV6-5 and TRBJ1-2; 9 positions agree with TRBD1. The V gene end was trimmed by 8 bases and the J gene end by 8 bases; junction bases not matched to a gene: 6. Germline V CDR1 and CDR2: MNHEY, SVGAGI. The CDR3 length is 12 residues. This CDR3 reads CASSQGARGYTF. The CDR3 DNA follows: TGTGCCAGCTCACAGGGGGCACGGGGCTACACCTTC.

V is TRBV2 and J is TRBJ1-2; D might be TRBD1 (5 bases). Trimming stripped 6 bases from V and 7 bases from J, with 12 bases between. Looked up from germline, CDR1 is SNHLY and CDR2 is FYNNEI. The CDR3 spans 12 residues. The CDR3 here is CASRSIRVGYTF. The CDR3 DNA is TGTGCCAGCAGATCCATCAGGGTTGGCTACACCTTC.

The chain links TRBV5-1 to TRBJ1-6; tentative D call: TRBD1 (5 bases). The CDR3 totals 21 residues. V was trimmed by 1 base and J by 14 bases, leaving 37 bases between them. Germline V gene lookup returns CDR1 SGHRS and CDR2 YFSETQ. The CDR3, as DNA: TGCGCCAGCAGCTTGCCCGCGCTCTGGGACTTGCATACGGACGGTCCTCAGGCCCTCCACTTT. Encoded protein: CASSLPALWDLHTDGPQALHF.

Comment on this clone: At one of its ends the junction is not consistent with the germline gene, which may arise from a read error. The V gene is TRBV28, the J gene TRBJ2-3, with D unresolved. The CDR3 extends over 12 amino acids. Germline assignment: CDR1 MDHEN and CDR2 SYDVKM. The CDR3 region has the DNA TGTGCCAGCAGTTTCTCGGCCGGGTTAGTGGTATTT. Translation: CASSFSAGLVVF.

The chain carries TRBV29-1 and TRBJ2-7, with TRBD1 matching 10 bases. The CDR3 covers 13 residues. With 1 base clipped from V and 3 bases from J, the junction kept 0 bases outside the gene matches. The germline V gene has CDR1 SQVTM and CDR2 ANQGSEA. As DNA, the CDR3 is TGCAGCGTTGAAGGGACAGGGGGCTACGAGCAGTACTTC. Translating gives CSVEGTGGYEQYF.

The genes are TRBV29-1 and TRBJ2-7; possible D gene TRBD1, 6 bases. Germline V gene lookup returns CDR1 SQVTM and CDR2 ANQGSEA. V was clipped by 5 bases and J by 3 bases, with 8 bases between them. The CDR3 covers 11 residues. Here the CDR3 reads CSVQGNYEQYF. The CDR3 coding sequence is TGCAGCGTTCAGGGGAACTACGAGCAGTACTTC.

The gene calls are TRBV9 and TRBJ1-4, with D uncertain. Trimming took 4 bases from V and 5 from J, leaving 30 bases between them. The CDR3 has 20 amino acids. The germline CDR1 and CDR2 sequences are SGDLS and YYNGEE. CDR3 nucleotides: TGTGCCAGCAGCTCAACTGTCCTTATAACAAGGAGTATTCCCAATGAAAAACTGTTTTTT. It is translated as CASSSTVLITRSIPNEKLFF.